The next 20 T cell receptor beta chains were all read from a single sample in a study of T cell repertoires in cytomegalovirus infection. TCRdb fed the reads into MiXCR, producing one record per CDR3 protein. The data show 300,000 to 400,000 distinct CDR3 sequences, around a sixth seen once. The specimen sequenced was PBMCs. These receptors were obtained from a human donor in good health (CMV status not recorded). Some clones in this sample may be carry-over from other donors' samples.

The chain couples TRBV12-3 or TRBV12-4 to TRBJ2-7, with TRBD2 matching over 9 bases. J was trimmed by 9 bases and V by 4 bases; bases with no gene match: 10. The CDR3 has 14 residues. The CDR3 is CASSSGVAGAVQYF. The CDR3 region has the DNA TGTGCCAGCAGTTCCGGGGTAGCGGGAGCGGTGCAGTACTTC.

This clonotype has a count of ten or more. The V gene is TRBV19, the J gene TRBJ1-1, with a possible D match to TRBD1 (6 bases). Trimming stripped 10 bases from V and 1 base from J, with 16 bases between. The germline V gene has CDR1 LNHDA and CDR2 SQIVND (reference sequence). The CDR3 extends over 14 amino acids. This CDR3 reads CATRKQGTNTEAFF. Written as DNA, the CDR3 is TGTGCCACCCGAAAACAGGGCACGAACACTGAAGCTTTCTTT.

This clonotype was seen ten or more times. The rearrangement links TRBV28 to TRBJ1-5, with 8 bases matching TRBD1. CDR1 is MDHEN and CDR2 is SYDVKM in the germline V gene. The CDR3 totals 19 residues. V shed 6 bases, J shed 2 bases, and the junction held 18 bases outside the gene matches. The CDR3 loop reads CASREGTGGANGGNQPQHF. DNA of the CDR3: TGTGCCAGCAGGGAAGGGACAGGTGGGGCGAATGGTGGCAATCAGCCCCAGCATTTT. Full variable domain (remainder filled in from reference TRBV28 and TRBJ1-5): DVKVTQSSRYLVKRTGEKVFLECVQDMDHENMFWYRQDPGLGLRLIYFSYDVKMKEKGDIPEGYSVSREKKERFSLILESASTNQTSMYLCASREGTGGANGGNQPQHFGDGTRLSIL.

The chain is built from TRBV10-3 and TRBJ2-5; 10 nucleotides match TRBD2. The CDR3 extends over 17 amino acids. V dropped 1 base and J dropped 4; count of bases not matched to a gene: 9. CDR1 and CDR2 from the germline V gene are ENHRY and SYGVKD. The CDR3 sequence: CAISEWEREGRGETQYF. The CDR3, as DNA: TGTGCCATCAGTGAGTGGGAGCGGGAGGGCCGAGGAGAGACCCAGTACTTC.

This clonotype was observed a handful of times. The genes are TRBV19 and TRBJ2-5, with D perhaps matching TRBD1 or TRBD2 (6 bases each). The germline V and J ends were trimmed by 3 bases and 4 bases, with 21 bases remaining between them. CDR3 length: 17 amino acids. From germline, CDR1 is LNHDA and CDR2 SQIVND (reference sequence). CDR3 bases: TGTGCCAGTAGTATGGACGGAGGAGGGGGACCAGGAGAGACCCAGTACTTC. Protein sequence: CASSMDGGGGPGETQYF.

This clonotype was detected only a few times. This chain joins TRBV7-2 and TRBJ1-2; 8 bases agree with TRBD1. The CDR3 totals 15 residues. From germline, CDR1 is SGHTA and CDR2 FQGNSA. The V segment lost 3 bases and the J segment 3 bases; nucleotides outside the gene matches: 6. Written as DNA, the CDR3 is TGTGCCAGCAGCTTCGGGGGACAGGCGCACTATGGCTACACCTTC. Translating gives CASSFGGQAHYGYTF.

This clonotype was seen a few times. The chain has TRBV4-1 and TRBJ2-3; D is possibly TRBD1 or TRBD2 (6 bases each). CDR1 and CDR2 (germline): MGHRA, YSYEKL. V was trimmed by 1 base and J by 3 bases, leaving 23 bases between them. The CDR3 consists of 19 residues. The CDR3 nucleotides are TGCGCCAGCAGCCAAGGGGGGGCCCGATTAATCATTGGAACAGATACGCAGTATTTT. As protein: CASSQGGARLIIGTDTQYF.

The chain combines TRBV7-9 with TRBJ1-2; 8 bases line up with TRBD1. The CDR3 runs to 15 residues. The germline V gene has CDR1 SEHNR and CDR2 FQNEAQ (reference sequence). With V trimmed by 5 bases and J by 4 bases, 9 bases remained unmatched. CDR3 bases: TGTGCCAGCAGCCTGACATCAGGGACAGGCTATGGCTACACCTTC. This codes for CASSLTSGTGYGYTF. Full variable domain (rest looked up from reference TRBV7-9 and TRBJ1-2): DTGVSQNPRHKITKRGQNVTFRCDPISEHNRLYWYRQTLGQGPEFLTYFQNEAQLEKSRLLSDRFSAERPKGSFSTLEIQRTEQGDSAMYLCASSLTSGTGYGYTFGSGTRLTVV.

This clonotype was found a few times. CDR3 in DNA: TGTGCCAGCAGTGAAGAGATTAGTGGCGGGGCCTATTACAATGAGCAGTTCTTC. Translated: CASSEEISGGAYYNEQFF. This chain links TRBV6-1 with TRBJ2-1; possibly TRBD2 for D (6 bases). The V gene's germline CDR1 is MNHNS and CDR2 SASEGT. V was trimmed by 1 base and J by 4 bases, leaving 20 bases between them. CDR3 length: 18 amino acids.

V gene TRBV7-2 combines with J gene TRBJ2-7; possibly TRBD1 for D (6 bases). Germline CDR1 and CDR2: SGHTA and FQGNSA. The CDR3 is made up of 16 amino acids. Trimming pared 2 bases from V and 6 bases from J, leaving 20 bases between. CDR3 sequence reads: CASSLQVTGYLREQYF. In nucleotides, the CDR3 is TGTGCCAGCAGCTTACAAGTAACAGGGTACCTCCGCGAGCAGTACTTC.

To note about this clonotype: Since a much larger clone is just one base distant, this may be a read error. The rearrangement uses TRBV7-2 and TRBJ2-5; no clear D gene. In germline, CDR1 is SGHTA, CDR2 FQGNSA. The CDR3 is made up of 13 amino acids. The CDR3 sequence is CAGSVRTQETQYF. Written as DNA, the CDR3 is TGTGCCGGCAGCGTCAGGACCCAAGAGACCCAGTACTTC.

The rearrangement links TRBV20-1 to TRBJ2-1; a weak D match, TRBD2 (6 bases). From germline, CDR1 is DFQATT and CDR2 SNEGSKA (reference sequence). Trimming cost V 2 bases and J 0 bases, with 17 bases left between them. CDR3 length: 17 amino acids. DNA for the CDR3: TGCAGTGCTAGACGCGAGGGCCTAGCGAGCTCCTACAATGAGCAGTTCTTC. This encodes CSARREGLASSYNEQFF.

V is TRBV7-2 and J is TRBJ1-3; 7 bases agree with TRBD1. Germline lookup yields CDR1 SGHTA and CDR2 FQGNSA. CDR3 size: 15 residues. V was clipped by 4 bases and J by 0 bases; unmatched bases: 3. The CDR3 protein is CASSSGQTSGNTIYF. The CDR3 region has the DNA TGTGCCAGCAGCTCGGGACAGACCTCTGGAAACACCATATATTTT.

The rearrangement uses TRBV29-1 and TRBJ1-2; the match to TRBD1 covers 7 bases. Germline assignment: CDR1 SQVTM and CDR2 ANQGSEA. Trimming at V came to 3 bases and at J to 0 bases, leaving 10 bases not matched to a gene. This CDR3 is built from 16 residues. The CDR3 DNA reads TGCAGCGTTGATGAGGGGGCCACCCGAGCTAACTATGGCTACACCTTC. Its protein product is CSVDEGATRANYGYTF.

This clonotype occurred a few times. This CDR3 reads CASRPPGQGYYEQYF. CDR3 in DNA: TGTGCCAGCAGACCTCCGGGACAGGGTTACTACGAGCAGTACTTC. The chain is built from TRBV12-3 or TRBV12-4 and TRBJ2-7; 9 bases agree with TRBD1. V shed 6 bases and J 3 bases; nucleotides not matched to a gene: 9. This CDR3 has 15 amino acids.

This clonotype was recorded many times. This chain joins TRBV7-2 and TRBJ2-7, with 7 bases that match TRBD1. V was pared by 5 bases and J by 2 bases, with 3 bases of the junction left unmatched. The CDR3 is 13 amino acids. Germline values: CDR1 SGHTA, CDR2 FQGNSA. As DNA, the CDR3 is TGTGCCAGCAGCCGGGACAGTACCTACGAGCAGTACTTC. Amino acids: CASSRDSTYEQYF.

The rearrangement joins TRBV7-2 to TRBJ1-2; 9 nucleotides align to TRBD1. Looked up from germline, CDR1 is SGHTA and CDR2 is FQGNSA. V dropped 0 bases and J dropped 4; count of bases not matched to a gene: 6. The CDR3 extends over 16 amino acids. The CDR3 DNA sequence: TGTGCCAGCAGCTTAGCACAGGGGGCGCAGGGCTATGGCTACACCTTC. This codes for CASSLAQGAQGYGYTF.

The chain is built from TRBV5-4 and TRBJ2-7; tentative D call: TRBD1 (5 bases). V lost 4 bases to trimming and J lost 0 bases, with 11 bases between them. This CDR3 is 14 amino acids long. CDR1 SGHNT and CDR2 YYREEE come from the germline V gene (reference sequence). The CDR3 region is CASSPDSYSYEQYF. CDR3 DNA sequence: TGTGCCAGCAGCCCTGACAGTTACTCCTACGAGCAGTACTTC.

This clonotype was picked up a small number of times. V and J are TRBV6-2 or TRBV6-3 and TRBJ2-1, with D possibly matching TRBD2 (6 bases). Germline assignment: CDR1 MNHEY and CDR2 SVGEGT. V dropped 6 bases and J dropped 2 bases, with 11 bases sitting between them. The CDR3 runs 14 residues. CDR3 in DNA: TGTGCCAGCAGCCGTGGCGGGACCTACAATGAGCAGTTCTTC. It is translated as CASSRGGTYNEQFF.

This clonotype was observed many times. The V gene is TRBV7-6, the J gene TRBJ2-3; TRBD2 aligns across 14 bases. Losses at the gene ends were 5 bases for V and 8 bases for J; bases not matched to a gene: 6. Germline assignment: CDR1 SGHVS and CDR2 FNYEAQ. The CDR3 totals 15 residues. The CDR3 nucleotides are TGTGCCAGCAGCCCCGGGACTAGCGGGAGTTTTACGCAGTATTTT. This encodes CASSPGTSGSFTQYF.